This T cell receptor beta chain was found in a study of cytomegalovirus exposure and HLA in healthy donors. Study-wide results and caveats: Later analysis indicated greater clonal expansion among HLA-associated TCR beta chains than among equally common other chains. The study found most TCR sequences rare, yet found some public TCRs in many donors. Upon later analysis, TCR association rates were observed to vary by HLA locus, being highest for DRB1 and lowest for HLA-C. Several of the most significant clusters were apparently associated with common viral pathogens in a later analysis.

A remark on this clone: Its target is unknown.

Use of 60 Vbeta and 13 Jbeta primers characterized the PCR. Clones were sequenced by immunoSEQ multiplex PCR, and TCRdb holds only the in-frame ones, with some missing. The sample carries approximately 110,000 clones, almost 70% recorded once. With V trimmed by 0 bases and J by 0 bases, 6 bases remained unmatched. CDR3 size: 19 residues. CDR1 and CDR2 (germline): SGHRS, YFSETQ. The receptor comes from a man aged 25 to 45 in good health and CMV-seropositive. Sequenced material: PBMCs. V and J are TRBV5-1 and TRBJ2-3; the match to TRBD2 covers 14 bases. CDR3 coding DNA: TGCGCCAGCAGCTTGGGACTAGCGGGGGGGATAGCTAGCACAGATACGCAGTATTTT. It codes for CASSLGLAGGIASTDTQYF.